Listed below are T cell receptor beta chains from one sample, sequenced in a study of cytomegalovirus exposure and HLA in healthy donors. Method: immunoSEQ multiplex PCR; TCRdb's copy keeps in-frame clones and lacks some. Here the sample spans about 130,000 clones, roughly 68% being singletons. The sequenced material came from PBMCs. All receptors derive from a woman in her 50s in good health and CMV-seropositive. Both conserved end residues are part of each CDR3. Fields, in order: D gene, clone size, V gene, J gene, CDR3 DNA, CDR3 protein. D genes are given only for firm matches. Clone size is shown for a subset of rows, as once, few, many or a class of expanded clone.

>TRBD2|-|TRBV6-5|TRBJ2-5
TGTGCCAGCAGTTACTGGACTAGCGGGGGATGGACCCAGTACTTC
CASSYWTSGGWTQYF
>-|-|TRBV6-1|TRBJ2-2
TGTGCCGGTCGAATACAGGGCACCGGGGAGCTGTTTTTT
CAGRIQGTGELFF
>-|-|TRBV6-6|TRBJ2-7
TGTGCCAGCAGTGACCCCGGGGGCTCCTACGAGCAGTACTTC
CASSDPGGSYEQYF
>-|-|TRBV15|TRBJ2-5
TGTGCCACCAGCACAAACGGGGGAGCGGAGGAGACCCAGTACTTC
CATSTNGGAEETQYF
>-|-|TRBV4-2|TRBJ1-2
TGTGCCAGCAGCCCCCACGTCCCAGGGCCTAACTATGGCTACACCTTC
CASSPHVPGPNYGYTF
>TRBD2|-|TRBV29-1|TRBJ2-3
TGCAGCGGTGGAGCGGGGGCACCCACAGATACGCAGTATTTT
CSGGAGAPTDTQYF
>TRBD1|-|TRBV18|TRBJ1-2
TGTGCCAGCTCAAACAGGGGGGGGTATGGCTACACCTTC
CASSNRGGYGYTF
>-|few|TRBV6-1|TRBJ1-1
TGTGCCAGCAGGGGAACAGGACCCATGAACACTGAAGCTTTCTTT
CASRGTGPMNTEAFF
>TRBD1|-|TRBV19|TRBJ2-7
TGTGCCAGTAGTATGGCCCTAGGACAGGGGATGGGCGAGCAGTACTTC
CASSMALGQGMGEQYF
>-|-|TRBV19|TRBJ1-2
TGTGCCAGTAGTATAGTGACAGCTGATGGCTACACCTTC
CASSIVTADGYTF
>-|-|TRBV4-1|TRBJ1-2
TGCGCCAGCAGCCAAGCGGGCTACACCTTC
CASSQAGYTF
>-|many|TRBV4-2|TRBJ1-1
TGTGCCAGCAGCCAAGGGGGGACTTTCGCTGAAGCTTTCTTT
CASSQGGTFAEAFF
>-|-|TRBV7-8|TRBJ1-4
TGTGCCAGCAGTCCGACCAGGGTTGGTAATGAAAAACTGTTTTTT
CASSPTRVGNEKLFF
>-|-|TRBV5-5|TRBJ1-5
TGTGCCAGCAGCTTAGCGGACGGCAATCAGCCCCAGCATTTT
CASSLADGNQPQHF
>-|-|TRBV19|TRBJ1-1
TGTGCCAGTGGGGGGGGGTCCCTGAGGAACACTGAAGCTTTCTTT
CASGGGSLRNTEAFF
>-|-|TRBV5-1|TRBJ1-1
TGCGCCAGCAGCCGCGGATTTTCGACAGGTTGGGGAACTGAAGCTTTCTTT
CASSRGFSTGWGTEAFF
>-|-|TRBV11-3|TRBJ1-4
TGTGCCAGCAGCTTAGATCGGTCAGGGGACGGGGAAAAACTGTTTTTT
CASSLDRSGDGEKLFF
>TRBD1|-|TRBV27|TRBJ1-5
TGTGCCAGCAGCGGAACAGGGGGTCAGCCCCAGCATTTT
CASSGTGGQPQHF
>TRBD1|-|TRBV11-2|TRBJ2-2
TGTGCCAGCAGCCACCGGACAGGGGGCTCGGCCGGGGAGCTGTTTTTT
CASSHRTGGSAGELFF
>-|-|TRBV4-1|TRBJ1-5
TGCGCCAGCAGCCTGGGGGGGAGCAATCAGCCCCAGCATTTT
CASSLGGSNQPQHF
>-|few|TRBV19|TRBJ1-5
TGTGCCAGTACCTTAGTGGGGCAGGGCGGCAATCAGCCCCAGCATTTT
CASTLVGQGGNQPQHF
>TRBD1|-|TRBV12-5|TRBJ2-2
TGTGCTAGTGGTTTGTACCCCGGGACAGGCGCGAACACCGGGGAGCTGTTTTTT
CASGLYPGTGANTGELFF
>TRBD1|-|TRBV7-2|TRBJ1-2
TGTGCCAGCAGCTCCCCGGCAGACAGGGGCCCTAACTATGGCTACACCTTC
CASSSPADRGPNYGYTF
>-|-|TRBV11-3|TRBJ2-3
TGTGCCAGCAGCCCGACTCGGAGCGCAGATACGCAGTATTTT
CASSPTRSADTQYF
>TRBD1|few|TRBV5-1|TRBJ2-7
TGCGCCAGCAGCAGACAGGGGAGTGACGAGCAGTACTTC
CASSRQGSDEQYF
>TRBD2|-|TRBV7-2|TRBJ2-7
TGTGCCAGCAGCTCCTTAGGTCCGGGGGGCGAGCAGTACTTC
CASSSLGPGGEQYF
>-|-|TRBV18|TRBJ2-3
TGTGCCAGCTCACCACCGGATCGGGGTTCTAGCACAGATACGCAGTATTTT
CASSPPDRGSSTDTQYF
>TRBD2|-|TRBV30|TRBJ2-1
TGTGCCTGCACCGTAGGTTGGCGGGGGGCGGGTAATGAGCAGTTCTTC
CACTVGWRGAGNEQFF
>TRBD1|-|TRBV6-5|TRBJ1-5
TGTGCCAGCAGAGATGGAACAGGGGGTACTCAGCCCCAGCATTTT
CASRDGTGGTQPQHF
>-|-|TRBV6-6|TRBJ1-2
TGTGCCAGCACATCGGACAGCGCCTATGGCTACACCTTC
CASTSDSAYGYTF
>-|few|TRBV30|TRBJ1-1
TGTGCCTGGGCCAGGACCGGGACTTGTAAAGCTTTCTTT
CAWARTGTCKAFF
>TRBD2|few|TRBV28|TRBJ2-3
TGTGCCAGCAGACCTCTAGCGGGGGGCCCTCTCGAGGGCACAGATACGCAGTATTTT
CASRPLAGGPLEGTDTQYF
>-|few|TRBV29-1|TRBJ2-5
TGCAGCGTTGCCCGGGGTGGAGAGACCCAGTACTTC
CSVARGGETQYF
>-|-|TRBV4-1|TRBJ2-1
TGCGCCAGCAGCCAGGCCTACTACTACAATGAGCAGTTCTTC
CASSQAYYYNEQFF
>-|-|TRBV2|TRBJ2-2
TGTGCCAGCAGTGAAGGGACAGCCGGGGAGCTGTTTTTT
CASSEGTAGELFF
>TRBD2|-|TRBV5-6|TRBJ2-5
TGTGCCAGCAGCTTGGCCGGGACTAGCGGGGGAGAGACCCAGTACTTC
CASSLAGTSGGETQYF
>TRBD1|-|TRBV6-5|TRBJ1-5
TGTGCCAGCAGCCGGGACAGCCTGAGCAATCAGCCCCAGCATTTT
CASSRDSLSNQPQHF
>-|few|TRBV6-1|TRBJ1-5
TGTGCCAGCAGGATGACAGAAAGTAATCAGCCCCAGCATTTT
CASRMTESNQPQHF
>TRBD1|-|TRBV18|TRBJ1-2
TGTGCCAGCTCAACTGGGACAGGAGAGTATGGCTACACCTTC
CASSTGTGEYGYTF
>-|-|TRBV14|TRBJ2-6
TGTGCCAGCAGCCTTAAAAAGGGGAAAAGAATCGGGGCCAACGTCCTGACTTTC
CASSLKKGKRIGANVLTF
>TRBD1|-|TRBV19|TRBJ1-5
TGTGCCAGTAGTATCAGGGGGCAGCCCCAGCATTTT
CASSIRGQPQHF
>-|few|TRBV5-6|TRBJ2-7
TGTGCCAGCAGCCCGCGCAGGGGTCTAAAGGAGCAGTACTTC
CASSPRRGLKEQYF
>-|-|TRBV11-2|TRBJ1-3
TGTGCCAGCAGCCCCCGGTGGAGCCTATCTGGAAACACCATATATTTT
CASSPRWSLSGNTIYF
>TRBD2|-|TRBV7-2|TRBJ2-7
TGTGCCAGCAGCTTCAACCGAGCGGGGGGTACCTACGAGCAGTACTTC
CASSFNRAGGTYEQYF
>-|-|TRBV25-1|TRBJ2-1
TGTGCCAGCAGGGCTCAGGGATCGGGCAATGAGCAGTTCTTC
CASRAQGSGNEQFF
>-|-|TRBV13|TRBJ2-3
TGTGCCAGCAGCCTGAGACAGCTTACAGATACGCAGTATTTT
CASSLRQLTDTQYF
>TRBD1|-|TRBV6-5|TRBJ1-1
TGTGCCAGCAGTAGCAGGGGGCGGGGGAACACTGAAGCTTTCTTT
CASSSRGRGNTEAFF
>-|-|TRBV29-1|TRBJ2-6
TGCAGCGTTGGAATGGGTGCGGGGGCCAACGGCCTGACTTTC
CSVGMGAGANGLTF
>TRBD1|-|TRBV19|TRBJ2-5
TGTGCCAGTAGTATAGGGACAGGGTCTTTCGGGACCCAGTACTTC
CASSIGTGSFGTQYF
>-|-|TRBV6-1|TRBJ2-1
TGTGCCAGCATTCGCGGCGGGGATGAGCAGTTCTTC
CASIRGGDEQFF
>TRBD1|once|TRBV6-5|TRBJ1-2
TGTGCCAGCAGCCGGGACAGGGTCTTGCGTGGCTACACCTTC
CASSRDRVLRGYTF
>TRBD1|-|TRBV27|TRBJ1-2
TGTGCCAGCAGTTTCTGGACAGGGGATGGCTACACCTTC
CASSFWTGDGYTF
>TRBD2|-|TRBV18|TRBJ2-3
TGTGCCAGCTCACCGACAAGCGGGGGGCCGGATACGCAGTATTTT
CASSPTSGGPDTQYF